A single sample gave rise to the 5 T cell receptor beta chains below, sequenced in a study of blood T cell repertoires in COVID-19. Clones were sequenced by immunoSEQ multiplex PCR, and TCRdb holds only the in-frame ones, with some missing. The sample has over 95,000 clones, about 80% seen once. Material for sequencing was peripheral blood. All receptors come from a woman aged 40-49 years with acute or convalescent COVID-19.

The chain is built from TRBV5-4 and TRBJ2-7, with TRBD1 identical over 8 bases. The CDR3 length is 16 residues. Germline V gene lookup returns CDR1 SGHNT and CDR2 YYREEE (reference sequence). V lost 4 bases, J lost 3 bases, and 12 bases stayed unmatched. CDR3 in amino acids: CASSPGQVPTNYEQYF. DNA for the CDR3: TGTGCCAGCAGCCCGGGACAGGTGCCCACTAACTACGAGCAGTACTTC. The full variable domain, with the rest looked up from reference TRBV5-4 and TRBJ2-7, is ETGVTQSPTHLIKTRGQQVTLRCSSQSGHNTVSWYQQALGQGPQFIFQYYREEENGRGNFPPRFSGLQFPNYSSELNVNALELDDSALYLCASSPGQVPTNYEQYFGPGTRLTVT.

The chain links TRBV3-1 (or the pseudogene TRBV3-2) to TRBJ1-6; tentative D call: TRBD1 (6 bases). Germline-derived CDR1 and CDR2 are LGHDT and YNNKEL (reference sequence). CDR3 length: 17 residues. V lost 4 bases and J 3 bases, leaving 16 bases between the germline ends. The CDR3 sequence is CASSPRTETYYNSPLHF. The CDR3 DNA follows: TGTGCCAGCAGCCCCCGGACAGAAACCTACTATAATTCACCCCTCCACTTT.

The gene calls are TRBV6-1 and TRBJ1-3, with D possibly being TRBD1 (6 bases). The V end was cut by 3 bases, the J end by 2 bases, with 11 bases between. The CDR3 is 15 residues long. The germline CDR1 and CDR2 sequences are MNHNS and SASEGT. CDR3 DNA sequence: TGTGCCAGCAGTGACACCAGGGACACTGGAAACACCATATATTTT. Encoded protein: CASSDTRDTGNTIYF.

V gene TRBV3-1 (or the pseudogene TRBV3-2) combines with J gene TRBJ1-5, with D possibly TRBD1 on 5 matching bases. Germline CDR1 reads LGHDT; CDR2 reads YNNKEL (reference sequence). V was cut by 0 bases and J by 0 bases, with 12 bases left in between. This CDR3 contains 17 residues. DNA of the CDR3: TGTGCCAGCAGCCAAGAATTGGGGCGTCGTAGCAATCAGCCCCAGCATTTT. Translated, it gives CASSQELGRRSNQPQHF.

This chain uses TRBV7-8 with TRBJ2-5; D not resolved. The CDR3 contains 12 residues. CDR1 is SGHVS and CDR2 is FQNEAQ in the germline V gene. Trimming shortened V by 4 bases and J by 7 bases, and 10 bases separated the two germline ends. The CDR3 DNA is TGTGCCAGCAGCTCCAGCTCAGGGACCCAGTACTTC. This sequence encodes CASSSSSGTQYF.